This TCR beta chain was recovered during a study of blood T cell repertoires in COVID-19. Looking at the study overall: COVID-19 samples collected from the United States, Italy and Spain covered acute and convalescent phases.

TCRdb keeps only in-frame clones here, not all; method: immunoSEQ multiplex PCR. The table includes approximately 150,000 clones, over 85% detected once. The table lists this clone with a count of one. Sample: peripheral blood. The TCR originated in a man in his sixties with active or convalescent COVID-19.

The CDR3 DNA reads TGTGCCAGCAGCCCGGACAGGGCTGAAGCTTTCTTT. It codes for CASSPDRAEAFF. This chain links TRBV2 with TRBJ1-1; 8 bases fit TRBD1. CDR1 is SNHLY and CDR2 is FYNNEI in the germline V gene. The CDR3 is made up of 12 amino acids. J lost 6 bases, V lost 6 bases, and 3 bases had no gene match.